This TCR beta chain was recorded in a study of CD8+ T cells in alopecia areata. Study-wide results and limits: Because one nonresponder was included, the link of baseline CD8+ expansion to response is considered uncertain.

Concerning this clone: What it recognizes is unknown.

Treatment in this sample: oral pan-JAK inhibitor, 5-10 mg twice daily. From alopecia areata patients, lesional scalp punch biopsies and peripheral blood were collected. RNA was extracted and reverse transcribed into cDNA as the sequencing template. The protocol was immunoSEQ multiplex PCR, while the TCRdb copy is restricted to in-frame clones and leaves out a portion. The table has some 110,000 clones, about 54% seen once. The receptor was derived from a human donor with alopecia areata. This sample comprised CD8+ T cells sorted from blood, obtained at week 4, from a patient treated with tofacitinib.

The CDR3 DNA is TGTGCCAGCTCAATAGGGGGGACTGGGGCCAACGTCCTGACTTTC. Its translation: CASSIGGTGANVLTF. This chain connects TRBV7-2 to TRBJ2-6, with D perhaps being TRBD1 or TRBD2 (6 bases each). V lost 8 bases and J 2 bases, leaving 13 bases between the germline ends. This CDR3 has 15 amino acids. Germline CDR1 and CDR2: SGHTA and FQGNSA.